This entry is about one TCR beta chain. Under the authors' procedure: Amplified reference gene primers provided the basis for estimating nucleated cell counts. Assay used: immunoSEQ multiplex PCR; TCRdb lists only in-frame clones, some missing. D and trimming were read from the DNA, whereas the V and J calls and clone size are those reported in that table. The sample yields roughly 120,000 clones, more than 75% seen once. CDR3 length: 15 amino acids. The germline gives CDR1 LGHDT, CDR2 YNNKEL (reference sequence). Trimming took 0 bases from V and 3 from J, leaving 12 bases between them. The data were taken from a study of blood T cell repertoires in COVID-19. The overall study: Nucleic acid was either cDNA or gDNA, and it came from T cells, B-cell-depleted T cells, or PBMCs.

V is TRBV3-1 (or the pseudogene TRBV3-2) and J is TRBJ2-7; D is ambiguous. The source of this sequence is a woman aged 45 to 65 with acute or convalescent COVID-19. Sequenced material: peripheral blood. The CDR3: CASSQEGRQNYEQYF. The DNA of the CDR3 is TGTGCCAGCAGCCAAGAGGGTAGACAAAACTACGAGCAGTACTTC.